One T cell receptor beta chain is described in this entry. Its antigen is not known. J was trimmed by 5 bases and V by 1 base; bases with no gene match: 11. CDR3 length: 16 residues. Per germline, CDR1 SGHRS and CDR2 YFSETQ. This entry comes from a study of cytomegalovirus exposure and HLA in healthy donors. The PCR had 60 Vbeta and 13 Jbeta primers. Profiling relied on immunoSEQ multiplex PCR, and the TCRdb table lists in-frame clones only, not all of them. Of about 180,000 clones in the sample, roughly 84% are singletons; the top ten hold 0.95% to 1.5%. Findings and limits, study-wide: Common viral pathogens seemed to be connected with several of the most significant clusters, according to a later analysis.

The sequenced sample was PBMCs. The V gene is TRBV5-1, the J gene TRBJ2-7, with 8 bases fitting TRBD1. The receptor comes from a girl aged 2-9 years in good health and CMV-seropositive. This CDR3 reads CASSLSSGQGFHEQYF. Written as DNA, the CDR3 is TGCGCCAGCAGCTTGAGTAGCGGACAGGGTTTCCACGAGCAGTACTTC.